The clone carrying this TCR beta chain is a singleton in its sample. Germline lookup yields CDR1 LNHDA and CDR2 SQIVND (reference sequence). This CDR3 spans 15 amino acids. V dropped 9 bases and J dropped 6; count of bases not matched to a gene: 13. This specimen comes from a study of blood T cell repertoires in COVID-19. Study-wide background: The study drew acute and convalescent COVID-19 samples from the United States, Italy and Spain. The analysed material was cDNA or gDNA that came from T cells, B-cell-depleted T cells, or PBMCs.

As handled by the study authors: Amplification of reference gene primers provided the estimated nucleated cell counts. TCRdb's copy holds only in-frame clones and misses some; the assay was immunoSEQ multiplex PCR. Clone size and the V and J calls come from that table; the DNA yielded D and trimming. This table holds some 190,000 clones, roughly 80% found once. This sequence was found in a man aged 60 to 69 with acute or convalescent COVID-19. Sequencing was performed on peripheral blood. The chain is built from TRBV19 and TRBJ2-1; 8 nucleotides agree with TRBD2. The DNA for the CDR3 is TGTGCCAGCGGTACGAGCGGGAGTTTGTTCAATGAGCAGTTCTTC. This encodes CASGTSGSLFNEQFF.